Listed here is a single T cell receptor beta chain. Its target is unknown. This specimen comes from a study of radiation and T cells in renal cell carcinoma. Overall study: Nephrectomy followed 15 Gy stereotactic body radiation by 4 weeks. Study outcomes and limitations: No pretreatment tumor biopsies were available for baseline clonotypes.

Time point described: baseline pretreatment blood. Treatment in this sample: 15 Gy SBRT to primary tumor, nephrectomy 4 weeks later. The protocol was immunoSEQ multiplex PCR, while the TCRdb copy is restricted to in-frame clones and leaves out a portion. The sample comprises around 160,000 clones, about 88% of which are singletons, and 4.1% rests with the top ten. The CDR3 length is 15 residues. V lost 2 bases and J lost 4, with 15 bases in between. Germline loops: CDR1 SGHRS, CDR2 YFSETQ. The V gene is TRBV5-1, the J gene TRBJ2-5, with TRBD2 as a possible D gene (6 bases). The specimen was blood, collected from a patient whose treatment included radiotherapy and nephrectomy. The clonotype comes from a woman in her 70s with renal cell carcinoma. CDR3 residues: CASSLAGPGIETQYF. The CDR3 DNA sequence: TGCGCCAGCAGCTTAGCGGGTCCGGGGATAGAGACCCAGTACTTC.